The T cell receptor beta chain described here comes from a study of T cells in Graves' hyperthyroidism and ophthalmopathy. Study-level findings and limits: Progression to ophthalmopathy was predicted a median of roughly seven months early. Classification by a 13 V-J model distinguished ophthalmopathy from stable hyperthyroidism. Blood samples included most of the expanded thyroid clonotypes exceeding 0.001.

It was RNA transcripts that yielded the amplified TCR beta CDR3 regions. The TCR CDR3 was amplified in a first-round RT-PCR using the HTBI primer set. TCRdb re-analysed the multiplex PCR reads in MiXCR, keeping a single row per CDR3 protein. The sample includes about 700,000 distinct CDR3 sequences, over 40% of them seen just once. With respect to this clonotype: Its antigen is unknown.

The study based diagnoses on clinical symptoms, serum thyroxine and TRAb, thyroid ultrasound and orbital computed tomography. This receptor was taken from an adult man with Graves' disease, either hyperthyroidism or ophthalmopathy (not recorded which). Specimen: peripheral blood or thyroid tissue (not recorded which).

CDR3 region: CASSPAGEGLNTEAFF. CDR3 DNA: TGTGCCAGCAGCCCCGCGGGGGAGGGTCTGAACACTGAAGCTTTCTTT. The chain employs TRBV7-8 and TRBJ1-1; a weak D match, TRBD1 (5 bases). CDR3 length: 16 amino acids. The ends were cut back, 5 bases at V and 0 bases at J, with 16 bases in the middle. Germline CDR1 reads SGHVS; CDR2 reads FQNEAQ.